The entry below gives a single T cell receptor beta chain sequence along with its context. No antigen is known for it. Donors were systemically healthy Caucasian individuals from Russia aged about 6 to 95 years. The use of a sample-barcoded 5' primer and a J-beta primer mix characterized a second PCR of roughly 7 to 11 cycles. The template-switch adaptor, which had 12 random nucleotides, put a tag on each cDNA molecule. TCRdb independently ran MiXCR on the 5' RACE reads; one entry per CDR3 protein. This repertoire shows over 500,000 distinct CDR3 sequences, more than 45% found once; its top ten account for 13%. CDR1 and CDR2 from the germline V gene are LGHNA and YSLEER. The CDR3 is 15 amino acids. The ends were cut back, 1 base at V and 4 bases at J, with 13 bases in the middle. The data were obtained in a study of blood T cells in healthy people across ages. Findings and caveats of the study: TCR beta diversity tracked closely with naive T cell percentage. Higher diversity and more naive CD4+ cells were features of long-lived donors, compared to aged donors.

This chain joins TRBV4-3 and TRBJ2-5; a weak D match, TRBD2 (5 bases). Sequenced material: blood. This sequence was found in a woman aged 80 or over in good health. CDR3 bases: TGCGCCAGCAGCCAAGGACACGGGATCGGAGAGACCCAGTACTTC. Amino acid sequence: CASSQGHGIGETQYF.